These 28 T cell receptor beta chains were all obtained from the same sample, sequenced in a study of blood T cell repertoires in COVID-19. TCRdb's table, derived via immunoSEQ multiplex PCR, lists solely in-frame clones and lacks some. This sample carries tens of thousands of clones, 80% of them seen once, and the ten largest clones take under 5.5%. Sequencing was performed on peripheral blood. All receptors derive from a woman in her 70s with acute or convalescent COVID-19.

The V call is TRBV18, the J call TRBJ1-2, with 11 bases aligning to TRBD1. After removal of 5 bases from V and 1 base from J, the junction contained 9 bases not matched to a gene. The CDR3 totals 17 residues. CDR1 is KGHSH, CDR2 LQKENI, per germline. The CDR3, as DNA: TGTGCCAGCTCAACAGGACAGGGGGCGACTAATAACTATGGCTACACCTTC. It translates to CASSTGQGATNNYGYTF. The full variable domain, rest sourced from reference TRBV18 and TRBJ1-2, is NAGVMQNPRHLVRRRGQEARLRCSPMKGHSHVYWYRQLPEEGLKFMVYLQKENIIDESGMPKERFSAEFPKEGPSILRIQQVVRGDSAAYFCASSTGQGATNNYGYTFGSGTRLTVV.

As regards this clone: In this CDR3 the conserved last residue, phenylalanine or tryptophan, is missing, so a read error is likely. The DNA is omitted, as the CDR3 cannot be located on it reliably, and the CDR3 follows TCRdb's listing. The chain joins TRBV7-3 to TRBJ1-1. Germline loops: CDR1 SGHTA, CDR2 FQGTGA. The CDR3 numbers 12 amino acids, ends counted. CDR3 in amino acids: CASSLTGLAHLS.

This rearrangement joins TRBV7-8 to TRBJ1-5, with TRBD1 as a possible D gene (5 bases). The germline gives CDR1 SGHVS, CDR2 FQNEAQ. The CDR3 length is 15 residues. Trimming removed 5 bases at V and 7 bases at J, with 18 bases between. The CDR3 sequence: CASSPTMGGGQPQHF. The DNA for the CDR3 is TGTGCCAGCAGCCCTACAATGGGGGGTGGGCAGCCCCAGCATTTT.

This clone was counted only a few times. The chain links TRBV9 to TRBJ1-5; TRBD1 matches at 8 bases. V gave up 1 base and J gave up 6 bases; unmatched junction bases: 6. The CDR3 spans 15 residues. The germline V gene has CDR1 SGDLS and CDR2 YYNGEE. The CDR3 is CASSVPQGGSQPQHF. As DNA, the CDR3 is TGTGCCAGCAGCGTACCACAGGGGGGCAGTCAGCCCCAGCATTTT.

This clone was seen only once. This chain joins TRBV7-9 and TRBJ2-1, with 9 bases aligning to TRBD2. V shed 3 bases, J shed 8 bases, and the junction held 8 bases outside the gene matches. CDR3 length: 15 amino acids. Germline V gene sequence: CDR1 SEHNR, CDR2 FQNEAQ (reference sequence). The CDR3 nucleotides read TGTGCCAGCAGCTTTAGCGGGGGCCGCTGGGATGAGCAGTTCTTC. Translation gives CASSFSGGRWDEQFF.

V is TRBV7-3 and J is TRBJ2-7, with 8 positions matching TRBD2. V shed 8 bases and J 5 bases; nucleotides not matched to a gene: 8. Germline V gives CDR1 SGHTA, CDR2 FQGTGA. This CDR3 has 13 residues. The CDR3 DNA follows: TGTGCCAGCTCCCGGGGGGGTGCTGACGAGCAGTACTTC. Its protein is CASSRGGADEQYF.

The rearrangement joins TRBV19 to TRBJ1-5, with unresolved D. The CDR3 consists of 13 residues. Trimming removed 7 bases at V and 7 bases at J, with 14 bases between. Germline V gene data show CDR1 as LNHDA and CDR2 as SQIVND (reference sequence). The CDR3 loop reads CASNPTLAQPQHF. The DNA of the CDR3 is TGTGCCAGTAACCCCACCCTGGCCCAGCCCCAGCATTTT. Complete variable domain (other parts from reference TRBV19 and TRBJ1-5): DGGITQSPKYLFRKEGQNVTLSCEQNLNHDAMYWYRQDPGQGLRLIYYSQIVNDFQKGDIAEGYSVSREKKESFPLTVTSAQKNPTAFYLCASNPTLAQPQHFGDGTRLSIL.

The sample holds a few counts of this clone. The rearrangement joins TRBV7-9 to TRBJ2-7, with D possibly matching TRBD2 (6 bases). This CDR3 is 14 amino acids long. Trimming took 2 bases from V and 7 from J, leaving 15 bases between them. CDR1 is SEHNR, CDR2 FQNEAQ, per germline (reference sequence). The CDR3 DNA is TGTGCCAGCAGCTTACCGGCGGGGTTGGGGGAGCAGTACTTC. It translates to CASSLPAGLGEQYF.

This clone was counted a few times. This chain links TRBV11-3 with TRBJ1-1; D is ambiguous. CDR3 length: 15 residues. The V and J ends lost 5 bases and 1 base respectively, with 14 bases between them. Per germline, CDR1 SGHNT and CDR2 YENEEA. CDR3 sequence: CASSLDPAGNTEAFF. CDR3 DNA: TGTGCCAGCAGCCTTGACCCGGCGGGGAACACTGAAGCTTTCTTT.

V gene TRBV12-1 combines with J gene TRBJ2-1; the table's D call TRBD2 went unverified against the DNA. TRBV12-1 is a listed pseudogene. The CDR3 runs to 17 residues. DNA for the CDR3: TGTGCCAGCAGCTTTGGGGAGCGGGGGGTATCCTACAATGAGCAGTTCTTC. Its protein product is CASSFGERGVSYNEQFF.

With regard to this clone: The same CDR3 arises from other DNA sequences in this sample as well. The J gene is TRBJ1-1, the V gene TRBV12-3 or TRBV12-4, with a tentative D call TRBD1 (5 bases). The CDR3 consists of 13 residues. Deletions cut 3 bases from V and 1 base from J, with 6 bases between. CDR3 in amino acids: CASSLGQNTEAFF. CDR3 sequence (DNA): TGTGCCAGCAGTTTGGGGCAGAACACTGAAGCTTTCTTT.

This chain uses TRBV6-5 with TRBJ2-3; the match to TRBD2 covers 8 bases. Trimming took 4 bases from V and 5 from J; bases not matched to a gene: 8. CDR3 length: 15 residues. Looked up from germline, CDR1 is MNHEY and CDR2 is SVGAGI. The CDR3 protein is CASSSLSGEGDTQYF. DNA of the CDR3: TGTGCCAGCAGTTCCCTTAGCGGGGAGGGAGATACGCAGTATTTT.

The V gene is TRBV7-9, the J gene TRBJ2-3; 13 bases map to TRBD2. V shed 3 bases, J shed 0 bases, and the junction held 6 bases outside the gene matches. CDR3 size: 18 residues. Per germline, CDR1 SEHNR and CDR2 FQNEAQ (reference sequence). In nucleotides, the CDR3 is TGTGCCAGCAGCTTGACTAGCGGGGGGTTATCTAGCACAGATACGCAGTATTTT. Translating it yields CASSLTSGGLSSTDTQYF.

This clone occurred once. The genes are TRBV6-2 or TRBV6-3 and TRBJ2-1, with 8 bases matching TRBD2. The CDR3 extends over 15 amino acids. Losses at the gene ends were 0 bases for V and 4 bases for J; bases not matched to a gene: 2. Germline V gives CDR1 MNHEY, CDR2 SVGEGT. The CDR3 is CASSYSGGGYNEQFF. The CDR3 coding sequence is TGTGCCAGCAGTTACTCCGGGGGGGGTTACAATGAGCAGTTCTTC.

The chain is built from TRBV6-4 and TRBJ2-4; 9 nucleotides agree with TRBD2. CDR3 length: 17 residues. V shed 0 bases, J shed 3 bases, and the junction held 6 bases outside the gene matches. From germline, CDR1 is MRHNA and CDR2 SNTAGT. DNA for the CDR3: TGTGCCAGCAGTGACTCTCTGGTAGCGGGGGACAAAAACATTCAGTACTTC. Translating gives CASSDSLVAGDKNIQYF.

The chain links TRBV24-1 to TRBJ1-1, with 10 bases identical to TRBD1. CDR1 is KGHDR and CDR2 is SFDVKD in the germline V gene. The V segment lost 4 bases and the J segment 2 bases; nucleotides outside the gene matches: 3. CDR3 length: 15 residues. The CDR3 spells CATSEDRGANTEAFF. For the CDR3, the DNA is TGTGCCACCAGTGAGGACAGGGGGGCCAACACTGAAGCTTTCTTT.

The chain combines TRBV19 with TRBJ1-1, with D unclear. The germline CDR1 and CDR2 sequences are LNHDA and SQIVND (reference sequence). This CDR3 has 14 residues. The ends were cut back, 5 bases at V and 0 bases at J, with 10 bases in the middle. The CDR3: CASSPSVLNTEAFF. The CDR3 nucleotides read TGTGCCAGTAGTCCAAGCGTACTGAACACTGAAGCTTTCTTT.

The chain employs TRBV6-1 and TRBJ2-5; 11 bases line up with TRBD2. Germline CDR1 reads MNHNS; CDR2 reads SASEGT. J was trimmed by 5 bases and V by 8 bases; bases with no gene match: 7. The CDR3 has 14 residues. The CDR3: CASGIAGGEETQYF. DNA for the CDR3: TGTGCCAGCGGCATAGCGGGGGGGGAGGAGACCCAGTACTTC.

V usage is TRBV5-6 and J usage is TRBJ1-6, with TRBD1 as a possible D gene (6 bases). V lost 4 bases to trimming and J lost 7 bases, with 15 bases between them. The CDR3 covers 15 residues. Per germline, CDR1 SGHDT and CDR2 YYEEEE. The CDR3 reads CASSALGAENSPLHF. CDR3 sequence (DNA): TGTGCCAGCAGCGCCCTGGGGGCAGAAAATTCACCCCTCCACTTT.

The rearrangement uses TRBV4-2 and TRBJ1-5; the match to TRBD1 covers 9 bases. The germline gives CDR1 LGHNA, CDR2 YNFKEQ. V gave up 0 bases and J gave up 6 bases; unmatched junction bases: 9. The CDR3 totals 17 residues. The CDR3 loop is CASSQEIVGQGVQPQHF. The CDR3 coding sequence is TGTGCCAGCAGCCAAGAGATTGTGGGACAGGGAGTTCAGCCCCAGCATTTT.

Remarks on this clone: One junction end disagrees with the germline gene, perhaps due to a read error. The J gene is TRBJ1-1, the V gene TRBV11-3, with 7 bases lining up with TRBD1. Looked up from germline, CDR1 is SGHNT and CDR2 is YENEEA. The CDR3 sequence is 14 residues long. CDR3 region: CASSYGQAQLEIVF. DNA for the CDR3: TGTGCCAGCAGCTACGGACAGGCCCAACTGGAGATAGTCTTT.

J is TRBJ1-5 and V is TRBV2; tentatively, D is TRBD1 (6 bases). V lost 6 bases to trimming and J lost 8 bases, with 14 bases between them. Germline V gene sequence: CDR1 SNHLY, CDR2 FYNNEI. The CDR3 covers 13 residues. The CDR3 protein is CASSEQGGEPQHF. The CDR3 DNA reads as TGTGCCAGCAGCGAACAGGGAGGGGAGCCCCAGCATTTT.

This sequence joins TRBV7-9 and TRBJ1-4, with 9 bases fitting TRBD1. The V gene's germline CDR1 is SEHNR and CDR2 FQNEAQ (reference sequence). The junction had 8 bases not matched to a gene; V was cut back by 5 bases and J by 7 bases. This CDR3 has 15 residues. CDR3 in amino acids: CASSPPGQGSEKLFF. The CDR3 DNA sequence: TGTGCCAGCAGCCCCCCAGGACAGGGGAGTGAAAAACTGTTTTTT.

J is TRBJ1-5 and V is TRBV2; 9 bases are shared with TRBD1. The length of the CDR3 is 14 residues. With V trimmed by 6 bases and J by 3 bases, 3 bases remained unmatched. The germline CDR1 and CDR2 sequences are SNHLY and FYNNEI. In DNA form, the CDR3 reads TGTGCCAGCAGAGGACAGGGGACCAATCAGCCCCAGCATTTT. Its translation is CASRGQGTNQPQHF.

This clone is a singleton in its sample. The rearrangement links TRBV4-3 to TRBJ2-1; 9 bases fit TRBD1. Trimming at V came to 0 bases and at J to 15 bases, leaving 9 bases not matched to a gene. Germline CDR1 and CDR2: LGHNA and YSLEER. This CDR3 has 14 amino acids. CDR3 in DNA: TGCGCCAGCAGCCAAGATCCGGGACAGGGTCATCCGTTCTTC. It codes for CASSQDPGQGHPFF.

The chain employs TRBV9 and TRBJ2-7; TRBD2 matches 8 bases. This CDR3 is 15 amino acids long. CDR1 SGDLS and CDR2 YYNGEE come from the germline V gene. The ends lost 1 base at V and 3 bases at J; junction bases unmatched: 6. CDR3 protein: CASSVSGGALYEQYF. The CDR3 DNA follows: TGTGCCAGCAGCGTATCCGGGGGGGCCCTCTACGAGCAGTACTTC.

V gene TRBV3-1 (or the pseudogene TRBV3-2) combines with J gene TRBJ1-2; D remains ambiguous. There are 14 residues in the CDR3. V was shortened by 3 bases and J by 5 bases, with 13 bases between the two germline ends. Germline CDR1 is LGHDT and CDR2 is YNNKEL (reference sequence). The CDR3 coding sequence is TGTGCCAGCAGCCAGTCCGGGGTCACATATGGCTACACCTTC. This sequence encodes CASSQSGVTYGYTF.

This chain uses TRBV10-3 with TRBJ1-1, with D unresolved. The germline CDR1 and CDR2 sequences are ENHRY and SYGVKD. The CDR3 covers 13 residues. The V end lost 6 bases, the J end lost 0 bases, and 8 bases lay between the germline ends. The CDR3 DNA reads as TGTGCCATCAGGAGCGACCTGAACACTGAAGCTTTCTTT. It specifies CAIRSDLNTEAFF.